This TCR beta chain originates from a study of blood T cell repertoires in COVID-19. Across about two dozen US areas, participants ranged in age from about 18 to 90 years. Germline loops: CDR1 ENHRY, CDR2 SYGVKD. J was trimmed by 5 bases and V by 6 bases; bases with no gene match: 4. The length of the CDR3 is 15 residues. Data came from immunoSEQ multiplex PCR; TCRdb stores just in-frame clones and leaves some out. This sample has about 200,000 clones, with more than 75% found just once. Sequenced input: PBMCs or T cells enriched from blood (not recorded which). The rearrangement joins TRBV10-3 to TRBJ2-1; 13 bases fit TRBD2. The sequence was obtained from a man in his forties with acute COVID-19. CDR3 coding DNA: TGTGCCATCAGGACTAGCGGGAGGCCCAACAATGAGCAGTTCTTC. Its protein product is CAIRTSGRPNNEQFF.